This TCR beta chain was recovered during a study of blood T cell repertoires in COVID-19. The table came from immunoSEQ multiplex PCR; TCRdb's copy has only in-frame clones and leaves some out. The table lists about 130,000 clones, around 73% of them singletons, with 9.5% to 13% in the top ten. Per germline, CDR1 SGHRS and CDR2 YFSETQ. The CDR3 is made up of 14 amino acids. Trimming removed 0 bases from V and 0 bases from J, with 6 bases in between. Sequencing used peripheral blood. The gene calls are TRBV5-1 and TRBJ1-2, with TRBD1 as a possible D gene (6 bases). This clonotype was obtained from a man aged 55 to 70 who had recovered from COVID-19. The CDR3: CASSLDRANYGYTF. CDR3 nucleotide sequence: TGCGCCAGCAGCTTGGACAGGGCTAACTATGGCTACACCTTC.